Sequencing of this TCR beta chain was carried out in a study of blood T cell repertoires in COVID-19. Study overall: Specimens from acute and convalescent COVID-19 originated in the United States, Italy and Spain. PBMCs, B-cell-depleted T cells, or T cells were the source of the cDNA or gDNA that made up the material.

Germline CDR1 reads SGDLS; CDR2 reads YYNGEE. V gave up 4 bases and J gave up 4 bases, with 15 bases separating them. The CDR3 runs 15 residues. Here immunoSEQ multiplex PCR was the method, and the copy in TCRdb shows in-frame clones only, minus some. The repertoire includes about 340,000 clones, around 83% of them detected once, and 2.5% to 3% sits in the top ten. The sequence came from a man aged 30-40 years with active or convalescent COVID-19. The chain recombines TRBV9 with TRBJ2-1; TRBD2 is a possible D gene (6 bases). Sequenced input: peripheral blood. The CDR3 DNA is TGTGCCAGCAGCTCCATCGCTAGCGCTTACAATGAGCAGTTCTTC. This codes for CASSSIASAYNEQFF.